Described below is a single T cell receptor (beta chain) sequence and its context. The method was immunoSEQ multiplex PCR; TCRdb's version includes in-frame clones alone and lacks a portion of them. The table includes more than 300,000 clones, approximately 92% detected once. These data come from a study of blood T cell repertoires in COVID-19. In germline, CDR1 is SQVTM, CDR2 ANQGSEA. The CDR3 runs 13 residues. The V and J ends lost 5 bases and 2 bases, in that order; junction bases with no gene match: 5. Material for sequencing was PBMCs or T cells enriched from blood (not recorded which). This chain connects TRBV29-1 to TRBJ2-5; 7 nucleotides align to TRBD2. The TCR comes from a woman in her 30s who had recovered from COVID-19. CDR3 sequence: CSVRAGRQETQYF. CDR3 nucleotide sequence: TGCAGCGTTAGAGCGGGGAGACAAGAGACCCAGTACTTC.